This T cell receptor beta chain was sequenced during a study of CD8 T cells in ankylosing spondylitis (dated 2017 in TCRdb). With regard to the full study: To find TCR variants linked to disease, the study profiled T cell receptor beta repertoires in ankylosing spondylitis patients and healthy donors. The full study cohort was made up of under 30 ankylosing spondylitis patients and roughly 100 healthy donors. Peripheral blood was sampled, and synovial fluid was additionally collected from ankylosing spondylitis patients. What the authors observed across the whole study: Some motif variants had previously been reported in the synovial fluid and blood of reactive arthritis patients, which suggests shared mechanisms of disease initiation. The disease-linked clones had a CD8+ phenotype and were found at relatively low frequencies in peripheral blood. According to the report, matched synovial fluid samples from ankylosing spondylitis patients were significantly enriched for the disease-linked clones. Blood from ankylosing spondylitis patients appeared to be characterized by a TCR beta motif composed of under 10 highly homologous amino acid variants.

The sequencing machine was an Illumina HiSeq 2500. Quantitative 5'-RACE with molecular barcodes was the method used to prepare the TCR beta libraries. Per the authors' processing: A new computational method based on a probabilistic model of VDJ rearrangement was used to identify disease-linked TCR variants. TCRdb reprocessed the public reads (quality trimming at Q25 with fastp, clone calling with MiXCR) and kept in-frame beta chains. Under each unique CDR3 protein, matching rows form one entry showing the most common genes and DNA. Clone size and V and J calls follow TCRdb, not the original study. Here the sample has 300,000 to 400,000 distinct CDR3 sequences; 11% occur a single time. The top ten clones comprise roughly 9% of the sample. The germline V gene supplies CDR1 MDHEN and CDR2 SYDVKM. V loses 8 bases, J loses 7 bases, and the germline ends lie 20 bases apart. Including the terminal cysteine and phenylalanine, the CDR3 comprises 15 residues. Of the read, only the CDR3 DNA is kept; its 45 bases are in frame from base 1.

A note on this clonotype: Its cognate antigen has yet to be identified. This may arise from a read error, as a much more abundant clone is one base away.

The rearranged chain carries TRBV28 and TRBJ1-4; confidence is insufficient to name the D gene. This clonotype originated in a female donor with ankylosing spondylitis or in good health (not recorded which). The specimen sequenced was blood, either unsorted or a sorted T cell fraction (not recorded which). The nucleotide sequence reads TGTGCCAGCCGAGGGCTTACCGTACTCGGTGAAAAACTGTTTTTT. Its coded protein is CASRGLTVLGEKLFF.